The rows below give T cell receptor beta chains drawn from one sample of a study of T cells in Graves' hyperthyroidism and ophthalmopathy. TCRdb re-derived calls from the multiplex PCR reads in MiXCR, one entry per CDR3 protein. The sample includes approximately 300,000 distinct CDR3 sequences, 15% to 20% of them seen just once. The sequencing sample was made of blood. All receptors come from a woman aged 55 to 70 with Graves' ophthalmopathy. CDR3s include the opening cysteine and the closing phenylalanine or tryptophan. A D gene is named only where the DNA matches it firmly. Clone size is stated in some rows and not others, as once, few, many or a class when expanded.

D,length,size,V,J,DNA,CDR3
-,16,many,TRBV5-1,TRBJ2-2,TGCGCCAGCAGCCCGAGGGGTCAAACGTACACCGGGGAGCTGTTTTTT,CASSPRGQTYTGELFF
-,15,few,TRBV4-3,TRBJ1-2,TGCGCCAGCAGCCAGGAAACAGGGTTAAACTATGGCTACACCTTC,CASSQETGLNYGYTF
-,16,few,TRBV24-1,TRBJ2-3,TGTGCCACCAGTGATAATCCGGGACGGGGGTTGGATACGCAGTATTTT,CATSDNPGRGLDTQYF
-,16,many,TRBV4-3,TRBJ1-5,TGCGCCAGCAGCCAGGGAACGTTAGATAGCAATCAGCCCCAGCATTTT,CASSQGTLDSNQPQHF
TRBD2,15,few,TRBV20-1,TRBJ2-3,TGCAGTGCAAAAACTAGCGGGGGCTTCCTCGATACGCAGTATTTT,CSAKTSGGFLDTQYF
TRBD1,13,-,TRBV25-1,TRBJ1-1,TGTGCCCCCCCGGGACAGTTGAACACTGAAGCTTTCTTT,CAPPGQLNTEAFF
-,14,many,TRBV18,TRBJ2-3,TGTGCCAGCTCACCACCGGCGGAGCCGGGTACGCAGTATTTT,CASSPPAEPGTQYF
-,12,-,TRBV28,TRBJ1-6,TGTGCCAGCACCTTCAGCTTCTCTTCCCTCCACTTT,CASTFSFSSLHF
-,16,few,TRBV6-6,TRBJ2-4,TGTGCCAGCAGTTACATTAGCACGGCGGAGAAAAACATTCAGTACTTC,CASSYISTAEKNIQYF
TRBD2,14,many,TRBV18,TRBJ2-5,TGTGCCAGCTCACCAGGACTAGGAATGGAGACCCAGTACTTC,CASSPGLGMETQYF
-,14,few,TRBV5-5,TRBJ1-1,TGTGCCAGCAGCGTGGGACCATCCGGAACTGAAGCTTTCTTT,CASSVGPSGTEAFF
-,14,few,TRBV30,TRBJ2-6,TGTGCCTGGAGTCAAGGGGTGGGGGCCAACGTCCTGACTTTC,CAWSQGVGANVLTF
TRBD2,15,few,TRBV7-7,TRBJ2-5,TGTGCCAGCGCCCCCACCGGGAGGCAGCAAGAGACCCAGTACTTC,CASAPTGRQQETQYF
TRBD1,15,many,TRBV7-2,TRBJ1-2,TGTGCCAGCAGCCTCTGGGACAGGGCTAACTATGGCTACACCTTC,CASSLWDRANYGYTF
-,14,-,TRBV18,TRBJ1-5,TGTGCCAGCTCAGAAGGGCCCCGCAATCAGCCCCAGCATTTT,CASSEGPRNQPQHF
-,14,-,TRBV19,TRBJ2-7,TGTGCCAGTAGTATTCGTGCAGACTCCTACGAGCAGTACTTC,CASSIRADSYEQYF
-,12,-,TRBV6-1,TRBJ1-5,TGTGCCAGCAGGGCAGGGGTCCAGCCCCAGCATTTT,CASRAGVQPQHF
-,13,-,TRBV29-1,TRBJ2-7,TGCAGCGCCATACGGGGGAACTCCTACGAGCAGTACTTC,CSAIRGNSYEQYF
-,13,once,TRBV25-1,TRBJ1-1,TGTGCCAGCAGAGACGAAATGAACACTGAAGCTTTCTTT,CASRDEMNTEAFF
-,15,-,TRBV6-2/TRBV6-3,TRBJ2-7,TGTGCCAGCAGTTATGAGGGGGGCTCCTCCTACGAGCAGTACTTC,CASSYEGGSSYEQYF
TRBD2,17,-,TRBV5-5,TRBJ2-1,TGTGCCAGCAGCTTGCTTCTAGCGGGGGGACTTTATCATGAGCAGTTCTTC,CASSLLLAGGLYHEQFF
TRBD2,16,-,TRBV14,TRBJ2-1,TGTGCCAGCAGCCAAGAATACCTAGCGGGATACAATGAGCAGTTCTTC,CASSQEYLAGYNEQFF
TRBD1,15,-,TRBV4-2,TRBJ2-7,TGTGCCAGCAGCCAACTTGGACAGGCCGGCTACGAGCAGTACTTC,CASSQLGQAGYEQYF
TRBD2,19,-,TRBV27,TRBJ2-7,TGTGCCAGCAGTTTAGTCGGACTAGCGGGAGCGCTCGGCTCCTACGAGCAGTACTTC,CASSLVGLAGALGSYEQYF
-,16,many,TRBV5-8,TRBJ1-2,TGTGCCAGCAGCTTGGACGGAAACCGCCCTATTTATGGCTACACCTTC,CASSLDGNRPIYGYTF
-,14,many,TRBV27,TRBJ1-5,TGTGCCAGCAGCTTGACGGGAACCAATCAGCCCCAGCATTTT,CASSLTGTNQPQHF
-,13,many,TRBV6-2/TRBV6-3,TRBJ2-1,TGTGCCAGCAGTCGAGGGGCATCACTAGATTGGTTCTTC,CASSRGASLDWFF
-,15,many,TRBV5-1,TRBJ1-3,TGCGCCAGCCGTGTCGGCGACAGCTCTGGAAACACCATATATTTT,CASRVGDSSGNTIYF
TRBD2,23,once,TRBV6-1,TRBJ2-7,TGTGCCAGCAGTGAACATTTGGGCGGGACAGGCGGCCGAATAGCGGGAGGATCCTACGAGCAGTACTTC,CASSEHLGGTGGRIAGGSYEQYF
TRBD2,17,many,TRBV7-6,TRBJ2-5,TGTGCCAGCAGCTTAGGGGGATTCGTAGCGGGGCAAGAGACCCAGTACTTC,CASSLGGFVAGQETQYF
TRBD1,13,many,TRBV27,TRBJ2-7,TGTGCCAGCAGCCGGGACAGGGGAGGCGAGCAGTACTTC,CASSRDRGGEQYF
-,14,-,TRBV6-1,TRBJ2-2,TGTGCCAGCACGGCAGGGGTGGGGACCGGGGGGCTGTTTTTT,CASTAGVGTGGLFF
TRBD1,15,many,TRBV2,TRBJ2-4,TGTGCCAGCAACCCGACAGGGTCGGCCAAAAACATTCAGTACTTC,CASNPTGSAKNIQYF
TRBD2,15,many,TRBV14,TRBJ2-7,TGTGCCAGCAGCCAATTGTCCGGACCAGCGGGAGAGCAGTACTTC,CASSQLSGPAGEQYF
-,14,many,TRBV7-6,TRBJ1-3,TGTGCCAGCACCAGAGGCCCGGGCGGGAACACCATATATTTT,CASTRGPGGNTIYF